The T cell receptor (beta chain) described here comes from a study of T cell responses to AZD1222 COVID-19 vaccine. Study-level information: Some second doses came at about 4 weeks and others at about 12 weeks; these were pooled.

The CDR3 has 13 amino acids. Trimming pared 6 bases from V and 5 bases from J, leaving 11 bases between. The V gene's germline CDR1 is SNHLY and CDR2 FYNNEI. The assay was immunoSEQ multiplex PCR, and TCRdb's table has in-frame clones only and misses some. The sample lists some 120,000 clones, 86% occurring once. Comments on this clone: Its cognate antigen is unknown.

Study-level results: Spike-wide vaccine-associated CD4 TCRs dominated at 160-218 and 743-854. Possibly, clonal diversity was underestimated; donors were largely white British and included more females.

This TCR derives from an adult in good health. V and J are TRBV2 and TRBJ1-5; possible D gene TRBD1, 6 bases. Material: peripheral blood, obtained on day 0 of AZD1222 vaccination. CDR3 sequence reads: CASRGQGHQPQHF. CDR3 DNA sequence: TGTGCCAGCAGGGGGCAGGGGCATCAGCCCCAGCATTTT.